The entry that follows covers one TCR beta chain sequence. This sample is drawn from a study of cytotoxic CD8 clonotypes in ibrutinib-treated CLL. Study context: Treatment had run for a median 12 months, range 6 to 36, when response samples were taken.

Trimming removed 0 bases from V and 0 bases from J, with 7 bases in between. CDR1 and CDR2 from the germline V gene are MRHNA and SNTAGT. The length of the CDR3 is 15 residues. Here immunoSEQ multiplex PCR was the method, and the copy in TCRdb shows in-frame clones only, minus some. The sample lists roughly 220,000 clones, 75% to 80% occurring once. The sample consisted of PBMCs, taken after 12 months of ibrutinib treatment. The TCR comes from a human donor with chronic lymphocytic leukemia. The chain combines TRBV6-4 with TRBJ2-3, with D uncertain. The CDR3 protein is CASSDSVGSTDTQYF. CDR3 bases: TGTGCCAGCAGTGACTCTGTGGGCAGCACAGATACGCAGTATTTT.